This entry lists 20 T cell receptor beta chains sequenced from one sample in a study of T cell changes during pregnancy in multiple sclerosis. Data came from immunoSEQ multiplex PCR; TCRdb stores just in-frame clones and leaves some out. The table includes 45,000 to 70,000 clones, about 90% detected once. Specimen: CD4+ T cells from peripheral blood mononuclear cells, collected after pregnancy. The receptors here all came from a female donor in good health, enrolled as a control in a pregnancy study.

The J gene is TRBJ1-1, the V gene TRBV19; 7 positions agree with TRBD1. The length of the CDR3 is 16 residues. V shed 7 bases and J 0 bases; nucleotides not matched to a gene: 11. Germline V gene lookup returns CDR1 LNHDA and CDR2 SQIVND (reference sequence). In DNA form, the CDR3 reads TGTGCCAGTACCGAGGGGACAGCCTTATTGAACACTGAAGCTTTCTTT. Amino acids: CASTEGTALLNTEAFF. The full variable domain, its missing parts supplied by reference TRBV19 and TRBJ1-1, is DGGITQSPKYLFRKEGQNVTLSCEQNLNHDAMYWYRQDPGQGLRLIYYSQIVNDFQKGDIAEGYSVSREKKESFPLTVTSAQKNPTAFYLCASTEGTALLNTEAFFGQGTRLTVV.

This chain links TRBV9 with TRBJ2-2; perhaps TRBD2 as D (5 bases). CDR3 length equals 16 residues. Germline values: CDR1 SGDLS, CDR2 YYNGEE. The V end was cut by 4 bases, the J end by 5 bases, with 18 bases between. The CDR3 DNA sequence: TGTGCCAGCAGCCAAAGACGGGGAGTCGGGACCGGGGAGCTGTTTTTT. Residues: CASSQRRGVGTGELFF.

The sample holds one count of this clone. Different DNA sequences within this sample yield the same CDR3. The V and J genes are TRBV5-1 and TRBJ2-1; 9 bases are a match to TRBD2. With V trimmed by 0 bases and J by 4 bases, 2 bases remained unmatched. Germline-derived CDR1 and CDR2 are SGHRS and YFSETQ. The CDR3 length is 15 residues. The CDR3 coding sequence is TGCGCCAGCAGCTTGGAAGCGGGGGGATACAATGAGCAGTTCTTC. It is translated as CASSLEAGGYNEQFF.

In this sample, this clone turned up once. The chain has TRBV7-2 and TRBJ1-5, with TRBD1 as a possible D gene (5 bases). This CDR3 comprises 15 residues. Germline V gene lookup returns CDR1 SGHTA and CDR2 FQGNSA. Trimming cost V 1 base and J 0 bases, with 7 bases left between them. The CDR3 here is CASSLGRASNQPQHF. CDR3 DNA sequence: TGTGCCAGCAGCTTAGGCAGGGCTAGCAATCAGCCCCAGCATTTT.

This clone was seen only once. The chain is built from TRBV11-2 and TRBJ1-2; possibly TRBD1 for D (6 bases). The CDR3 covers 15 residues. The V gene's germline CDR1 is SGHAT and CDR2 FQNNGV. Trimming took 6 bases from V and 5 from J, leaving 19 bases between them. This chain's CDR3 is CASSRTALAFYGYTF. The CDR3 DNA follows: TGTGCCAGCAGTCGGACAGCTTTAGCTTTTTATGGCTACACCTTC.

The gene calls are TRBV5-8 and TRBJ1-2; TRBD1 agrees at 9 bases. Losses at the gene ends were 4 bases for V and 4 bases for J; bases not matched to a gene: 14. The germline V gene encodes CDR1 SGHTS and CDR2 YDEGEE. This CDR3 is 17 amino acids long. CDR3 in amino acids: CASSPTRRTGVSYGYTF. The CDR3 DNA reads TGTGCCAGCAGCCCAACTCGTAGGACAGGGGTTAGCTATGGCTACACCTTC.

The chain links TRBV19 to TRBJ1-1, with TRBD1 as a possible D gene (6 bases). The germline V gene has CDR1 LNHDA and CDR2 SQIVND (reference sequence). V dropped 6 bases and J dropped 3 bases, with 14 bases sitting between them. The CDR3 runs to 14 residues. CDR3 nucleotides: TGTGCCAGTAGGAACAGGGATGGGTACACTGAAGCTTTCTTT. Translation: CASRNRDGYTEAFF.

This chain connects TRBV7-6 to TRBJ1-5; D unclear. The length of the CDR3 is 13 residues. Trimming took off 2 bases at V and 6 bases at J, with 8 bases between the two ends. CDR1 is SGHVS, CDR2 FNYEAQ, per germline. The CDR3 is CASSLKQFQPQHF. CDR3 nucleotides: TGTGCCAGCAGCTTAAAACAGTTTCAGCCCCAGCATTTT.

The CDR3 loop is CATSEGAKGSPLHF. The CDR3 nucleotides are TGTGCCACCAGCGAAGGGGCTAAAGGGTCACCCCTCCACTTT. The chain links TRBV15 to TRBJ1-6; D is perhaps TRBD1 (5 bases). CDR1 LNHNV and CDR2 YYDKDF come from the germline V gene (reference sequence). The CDR3 has 14 residues. V was trimmed by 5 bases and J by 10 bases, leaving 15 bases between them.

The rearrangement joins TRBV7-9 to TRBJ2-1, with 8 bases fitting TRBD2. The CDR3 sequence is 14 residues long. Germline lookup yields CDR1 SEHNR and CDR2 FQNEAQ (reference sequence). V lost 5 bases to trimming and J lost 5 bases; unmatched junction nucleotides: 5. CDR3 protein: CASSVLAAHNEQFF. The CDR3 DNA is TGTGCCAGCAGCGTACTAGCGGCCCACAATGAGCAGTTCTTC. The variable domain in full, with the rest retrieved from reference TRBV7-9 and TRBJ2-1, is DTGVSQNPRHKITKRGQNVTFRCDPISEHNRLYWYRQTLGQGPEFLTYFQNEAQLEKSRLLSDRFSAERPKGSFSTLEIQRTEQGDSAMYLCASSVLAAHNEQFFGPGTRLTVL.

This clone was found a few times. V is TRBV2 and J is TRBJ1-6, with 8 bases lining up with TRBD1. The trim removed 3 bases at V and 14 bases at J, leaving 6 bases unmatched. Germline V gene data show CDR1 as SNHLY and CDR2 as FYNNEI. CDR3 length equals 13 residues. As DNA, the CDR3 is TGTGCCAGCAGTGAGCAGGGGGCTTTGGCCCTCCACTTT. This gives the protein CASSEQGALALHF.

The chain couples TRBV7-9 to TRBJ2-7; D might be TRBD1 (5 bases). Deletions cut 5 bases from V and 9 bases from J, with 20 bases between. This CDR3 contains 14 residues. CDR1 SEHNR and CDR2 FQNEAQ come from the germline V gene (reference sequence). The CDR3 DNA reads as TGTGCCAGCAGCCTGGAAGGGGTGGTGAGTGGGCAGTACTTC. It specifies CASSLEGVVSGQYF.

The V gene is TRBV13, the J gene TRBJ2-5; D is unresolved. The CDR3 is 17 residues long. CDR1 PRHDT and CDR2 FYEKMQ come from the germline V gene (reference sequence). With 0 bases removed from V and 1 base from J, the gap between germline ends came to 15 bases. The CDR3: CASSLGLRGRAQETQYF. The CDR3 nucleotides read TGTGCCAGCAGCTTAGGACTGAGAGGCAGAGCCCAAGAGACCCAGTACTTC.

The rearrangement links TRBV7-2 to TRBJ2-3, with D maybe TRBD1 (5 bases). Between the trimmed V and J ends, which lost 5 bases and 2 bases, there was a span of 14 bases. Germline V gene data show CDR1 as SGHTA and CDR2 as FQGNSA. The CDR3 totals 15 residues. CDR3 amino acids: CASSQQTVNTDTQYF. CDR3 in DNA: TGTGCCAGCAGCCAACAGACAGTTAACACAGATACGCAGTATTTT.

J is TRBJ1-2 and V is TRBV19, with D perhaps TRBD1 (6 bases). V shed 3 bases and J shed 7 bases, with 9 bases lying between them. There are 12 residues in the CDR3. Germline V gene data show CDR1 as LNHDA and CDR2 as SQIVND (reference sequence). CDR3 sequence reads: CASSIRGRGYTF. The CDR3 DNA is TGTGCCAGTAGTATCAGGGGACGTGGCTACACCTTC.

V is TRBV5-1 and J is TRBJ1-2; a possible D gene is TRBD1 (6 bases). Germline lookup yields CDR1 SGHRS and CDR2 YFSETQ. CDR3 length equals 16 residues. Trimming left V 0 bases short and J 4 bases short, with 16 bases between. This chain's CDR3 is CASSLAFYRDSYGYTF. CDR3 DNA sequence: TGCGCCAGCAGCTTGGCCTTCTACAGGGATTCCTATGGCTACACCTTC.

The CDR3 spells CASSEGSLGGRGAETQYF. The DNA for the CDR3 is TGTGCCAGCAGTGAAGGGTCCCTAGGGGGGCGGGGGGCAGAGACCCAGTACTTC. V gene TRBV6-1 combines with J gene TRBJ2-5; 8 nucleotides align to TRBD2. With 1 base clipped from V and 4 bases from J, the junction kept 14 bases outside the gene matches. Germline-derived CDR1 and CDR2 are MNHNS and SASEGT. CDR3 length: 18 amino acids.

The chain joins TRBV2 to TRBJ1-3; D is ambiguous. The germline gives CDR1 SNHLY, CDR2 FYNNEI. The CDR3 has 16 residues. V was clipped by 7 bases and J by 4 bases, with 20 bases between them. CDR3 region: CASTYTGAAPGNTIYF. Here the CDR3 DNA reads TGTGCCAGCACTTACACGGGAGCCGCCCCGGGAAACACCATATATTTT.

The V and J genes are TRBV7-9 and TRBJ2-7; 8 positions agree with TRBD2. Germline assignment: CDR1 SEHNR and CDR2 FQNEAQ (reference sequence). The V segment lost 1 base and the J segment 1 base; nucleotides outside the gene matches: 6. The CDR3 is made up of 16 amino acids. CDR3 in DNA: TGTGCCAGCAGCTTAGATGGGACTAGACCTTCCTACGAGCAGTACTTC. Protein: CASSLDGTRPSYEQYF.

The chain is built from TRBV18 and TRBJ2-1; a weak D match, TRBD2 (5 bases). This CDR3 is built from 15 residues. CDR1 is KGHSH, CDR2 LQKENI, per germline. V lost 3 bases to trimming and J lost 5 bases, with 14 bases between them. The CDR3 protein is CASSPLREGNNEQFF. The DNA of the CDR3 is TGTGCCAGCTCACCCCTCCGAGAGGGTAACAATGAGCAGTTCTTC.